Listed below are T cell receptor beta chains from one sample, sequenced in a study of cytomegalovirus exposure and HLA in healthy donors. The repertoire was sequenced with immunoSEQ multiplex PCR; TCRdb's copy has only in-frame clones and lacks some. The data show about 250,000 clones, approximately 70% seen once. Sequencing input: PBMCs. These receptors all stem from a female donor in good health and CMV-seronegative. Both conserved end residues are part of each CDR3. The D gene is left open where the match is weak. Only some rows state a clone size, as once, few, many or a class for expanded clones.

clone_size: .; j_call: TRBJ2-3; v_call: TRBV18; d_call: TRBD2; cdr3_aa: CASSPIAGSTDTQYF; cdr3_nt: TGTGCCAGCTCACCGATAGCGGGAAGCACAGATACGCAGTATTTT
clone_size: .; j_call: TRBJ2-5; v_call: TRBV19; d_call: TRBD1; cdr3_aa: CATGTGGVETQYF; cdr3_nt: TGTGCCACCGGGACAGGGGGTGTGGAGACCCAGTACTTC
clone_size: .; j_call: TRBJ2-7; v_call: TRBV6-5; d_call: .; cdr3_aa: CASSYATGPNEQYF; cdr3_nt: TGTGCCAGCAGTTACGCCACAGGGCCCAACGAGCAGTACTTC
clone_size: .; j_call: TRBJ2-5; v_call: TRBV9; d_call: TRBD1; cdr3_aa: CASSVGGQAREETQYF; cdr3_nt: TGTGCCAGCAGCGTAGGGGGACAGGCTCGTGAGGAGACCCAGTACTTC
clone_size: .; j_call: TRBJ2-7; v_call: TRBV19; d_call: TRBD1; cdr3_aa: CASSMRGQGAYEQYF; cdr3_nt: TGTGCCAGTAGTATGCGGGGACAGGGGGCCTACGAGCAGTACTTC
clone_size: .; j_call: TRBJ1-5; v_call: TRBV10-3; d_call: .; cdr3_aa: CASSQGTQPQHF; cdr3_nt: TGTGCCTCGTCGCAGGGGACTCAGCCCCAGCATTTT
clone_size: .; j_call: TRBJ2-3; v_call: TRBV5-1; d_call: TRBD2; cdr3_aa: CASSLEPSGRTDTQYF; cdr3_nt: TGCGCCAGCAGCTTGGAACCTAGCGGCCGCACAGATACGCAGTATTTT
clone_size: .; j_call: TRBJ2-7; v_call: TRBV4-2; d_call: .; cdr3_aa: CASSQGVGVAVTYEQYF; cdr3_nt: TGTGCCAGCAGCCAAGGGGTCGGGGTAGCGGTTACCTACGAGCAGTACTTC
clone_size: .; j_call: TRBJ1-1; v_call: TRBV27; d_call: .; cdr3_aa: CASRPSEGDANTEAFF; cdr3_nt: TGTGCCAGCAGGCCGAGCGAGGGGGATGCGAACACTGAAGCTTTCTTT
clone_size: .; j_call: TRBJ2-4; v_call: TRBV7-9; d_call: .; cdr3_aa: CSSSPDISLAKNIQYF; cdr3_nt: TGTTCCAGCAGCCCCGACATTTCCTTAGCCAAAAACATTCAGTACTTC
clone_size: .; j_call: TRBJ2-7; v_call: TRBV6-4; d_call: .; cdr3_aa: CASSEGPTSEQYF; cdr3_nt: TGTGCCAGCAGTGAGGGGCCCACAAGCGAGCAGTACTTC
clone_size: .; j_call: TRBJ2-7; v_call: TRBV29-1; d_call: TRBD1; cdr3_aa: CSVVKGGHEQYF; cdr3_nt: TGCAGCGTTGTTAAAGGGGGCCACGAGCAGTACTTC
clone_size: .; j_call: TRBJ1-4; v_call: TRBV10-3; d_call: TRBD1; cdr3_aa: CAISEAGGEKLFF; cdr3_nt: TGTGCCATCAGTGAGGCAGGGGGTGAAAAACTGTTTTTT
clone_size: few; j_call: TRBJ2-5; v_call: TRBV11-3; d_call: .; cdr3_aa: CASSLGNRDPQETQYF; cdr3_nt: TGTGCCAGCAGCTTGGGGAACAGGGACCCCCAAGAGACCCAGTACTTC
clone_size: .; j_call: TRBJ2-7; v_call: TRBV5-1; d_call: TRBD1; cdr3_aa: CASSRTGNYEQYF; cdr3_nt: TGCGCCAGCTCCCGGACAGGGAACTACGAGCAGTACTTC
clone_size: .; j_call: TRBJ2-1; v_call: TRBV30; d_call: TRBD2; cdr3_aa: CAWSEGLAGVDGQFF; cdr3_nt: TGTGCCTGGAGTGAGGGTCTAGCGGGAGTCGATGGGCAGTTCTTC
clone_size: .; j_call: TRBJ2-3; v_call: TRBV10-3; d_call: TRBD2; cdr3_aa: CAIGGLAGGTDTQYF; cdr3_nt: TGTGCCATCGGGGGACTAGCGGGCGGCACAGATACGCAGTATTTT
clone_size: .; j_call: TRBJ1-2; v_call: TRBV9; d_call: .; cdr3_aa: CASSVADSLTGGYTF; cdr3_nt: TGTGCCAGCAGCGTAGCTGACAGTCTAACTGGGGGCTACACCTTC
clone_size: .; j_call: TRBJ1-5; v_call: TRBV29-1; d_call: .; cdr3_aa: CSVEEAINQPQHF; cdr3_nt: TGCAGCGTTGAAGAGGCCATCAATCAGCCCCAGCATTTT
clone_size: .; j_call: TRBJ1-1; v_call: TRBV2; d_call: .; cdr3_aa: CASSGRAEAFF; cdr3_nt: TGTGCCAGCAGTGGTCGCGCTGAAGCTTTCTTT
clone_size: .; j_call: TRBJ2-5; v_call: TRBV6-1; d_call: TRBD1; cdr3_aa: CASAPGGFETQYF; cdr3_nt: TGTGCCAGCGCGCCAGGGGGCTTTGAGACCCAGTACTTC
clone_size: .; j_call: TRBJ1-5; v_call: TRBV10-1; d_call: .; cdr3_aa: CASSTGLNQPQHF; cdr3_nt: TGCGCCAGCAGCACAGGTCTCAATCAGCCCCAGCATTTT
clone_size: few; j_call: TRBJ1-5; v_call: TRBV7-9; d_call: TRBD1; cdr3_aa: CASSSGTGLSQQPQHF; cdr3_nt: TGTGCCAGCAGCTCGGGGACAGGGCTATCTCAACAGCCCCAGCATTTT